These 18 T cell receptor beta chains were all obtained from the same sample, sequenced in a study of immune cell composition in non-small cell lung cancer. Generated by immunoSEQ multiplex PCR, the TCRdb table keeps only in-frame clones and is missing some. The sample has roughly 1,700 clones, 81% seen once. Sequencing was done on a sample of lung tumor tissue. The receptor source for this set is a human donor with non-small cell lung cancer.

Only a few counts were recorded for this clone. The rearrangement joins TRBV7-2 to TRBJ2-5, with 14 bases matching TRBD2. The germline V gene has CDR1 SGHTA and CDR2 FQGNSA. V gave up 5 bases and J gave up 3 bases; unmatched junction bases: 5. The CDR3 runs 16 residues. The CDR3 nucleotides read TGTGCCAGCAGCCCGGGACTAGCGGGAGCGAAAGAGACCCAGTACTTC. This codes for CASSPGLAGAKETQYF.

This clone was counted only a few times. The chain employs TRBV29-1 and TRBJ2-7, with TRBD1 matching over 12 bases. The CDR3 length is 12 residues. The germline CDR1 and CDR2 sequences are SQVTM and ANQGSEA. CDR3 amino acids: CRAGQGANGQYV. CDR3 coding DNA: TGCAGGGCGGGACAGGGGGCCAATGGGCAGTACGTC.

The chain uses TRBV9 and TRBJ2-3; tentative D call: TRBD2 (5 bases). Trimming took off 0 bases at V and 3 bases at J, with 11 bases between the two ends. CDR1 SGDLS and CDR2 YYNGEE come from the germline V gene. The CDR3 contains 15 residues. CDR3 sequence reads: CASSVAVLATDTQYF. CDR3 nucleotide sequence: TGTGCCAGCAGCGTAGCTGTGTTAGCGACAGATACGCAGTATTTT.

This chain joins TRBV5-1 and TRBJ1-4; 8 bases are a match to TRBD1. Germline loops: CDR1 SGHRS, CDR2 YFSETQ. The CDR3 loop spans 14 amino acids. Losses at the gene ends were 4 bases for V and 7 bases for J; bases not matched to a gene: 6. Here the CDR3 reads CASSIGQGTEKLFF. Here the CDR3 DNA reads TGCGCCAGCAGCATCGGACAGGGTACTGAAAAACTGTTTTTT.

V is TRBV29-1 and J is TRBJ2-5; perhaps TRBD2 as D (7 bases). V lost 6 bases, J lost 1 base, and 15 bases lay in between. The CDR3 extends over 14 amino acids. Germline CDR1 SQVTM, CDR2 ANQGSEA. The CDR3 DNA is TGCAGCGTAGTACGGGGGGCGGTCCAAGAGACCCAGTACTTC. It encodes CSVVRGAVQETQYF.

This chain links TRBV2 with TRBJ1-2; D uncertain. CDR1 and CDR2 (germline): SNHLY, FYNNEI. Trimming took 5 bases from V and 6 from J, leaving 13 bases between them. The CDR3 covers 13 residues. The CDR3 sequence: CASSNGILHGYTF. In nucleotides, the CDR3 is TGTGCCAGCAGTAACGGGATCCTACATGGCTACACCTTC.

The chain combines TRBV7-2 with TRBJ2-3, with D perhaps matching TRBD2 (6 bases). The germline CDR1 and CDR2 sequences are SGHTA and FQGNSA. V lost 0 bases and J 2 bases, leaving 9 bases between the germline ends. This CDR3 is built from 15 residues. CDR3 bases: TGTGCCAGCAGCTTAGCGTTGCGGGACACAGATACGCAGTATTTT. Its translation: CASSLALRDTDTQYF.

This chain joins TRBV7-3 and TRBJ2-1; possible D gene TRBD2, 6 bases. Trimming pared 5 bases from V and 8 bases from J, leaving 19 bases between. CDR1 SGHTA and CDR2 FQGTGA come from the germline V gene. This CDR3 is 15 amino acids long. The CDR3 spells CASSPSGEWGDEQFF. As DNA, the CDR3 is TGTGCCAGCAGCCCGTCGGGGGAGTGGGGAGATGAGCAGTTCTTC.

The genes are TRBV28 and TRBJ1-5; 7 bases match TRBD1. V lost 3 bases, J lost 4 bases, and 6 bases stayed unmatched. The germline gives CDR1 MDHEN, CDR2 SYDVKM. The CDR3 length is 15 residues. CDR3 in amino acids: CASSLRGGGNQPQHF. CDR3 DNA sequence: TGTGCCAGCAGTTTGAGAGGGGGCGGGAATCAGCCCCAGCATTTT.

The chain carries TRBV7-9 and TRBJ2-5; D is unresolved. The length of the CDR3 is 14 residues. In germline, CDR1 is SEHNR, CDR2 FQNEAQ (reference sequence). Trimming took 0 bases from V and 1 from J, leaving 6 bases between them. DNA of the CDR3: TGTGCCAGCAGCTTAGCCCGGGTCCAAGAGACCCAGTACTTC. It translates to CASSLARVQETQYF. The full variable domain, its missing parts supplied by reference TRBV7-9 and TRBJ2-5, is DTGVSQNPRHKITKRGQNVTFRCDPISEHNRLYWYRQTLGQGPEFLTYFQNEAQLEKSRLLSDRFSAERPKGSFSTLEIQRTEQGDSAMYLCASSLARVQETQYFGPGTRLLVL.

V and J are TRBV28 and TRBJ2-1; TRBD1 matches at 7 bases. In germline, CDR1 is MDHEN, CDR2 SYDVKM. J was trimmed by 6 bases and V by 3 bases; bases with no gene match: 8. CDR3 length: 15 residues. The CDR3 region is CASSFQTGWGNEQFF. In nucleotides, the CDR3 is TGTGCCAGCAGTTTTCAGACAGGGTGGGGCAATGAGCAGTTCTTC.

The chain is built from TRBV14 and TRBJ2-2, with 8 bases identical to TRBD2. The CDR3 runs to 17 residues. Germline CDR1 is SGHDN and CDR2 is FVKESK. J was trimmed by 0 bases and V by 2 bases; bases with no gene match: 5. CDR3 coding DNA: TGTGCCAGCAGCCAACAACTAGCGGTCTCGAACACCGGGGAGCTGTTTTTT. Its protein product is CASSQQLAVSNTGELFF.

The chain employs TRBV9 and TRBJ2-4, with 9 bases aligning to TRBD2. Germline V gives CDR1 SGDLS, CDR2 YYNGEE. The ends lost 4 bases at V and 1 base at J; junction bases unmatched: 6. The CDR3 is 16 residues long. The CDR3 nucleotides are TGTGCCAGCAGCTTCAGACTAGCGGTGGCCAAAAACATTCAGTACTTC. As protein: CASSFRLAVAKNIQYF.

CDR3 in amino acids: CASFPGQNTGELFF. Here the CDR3 DNA reads TGTGCCAGTTTCCCGGGACAAAACACCGGGGAGCTGTTTTTT. V usage is TRBV18 and J usage is TRBJ2-2; D is possibly TRBD1 (6 bases). V gave up 9 bases and J gave up 2 bases, with 13 bases separating them. This CDR3 has 14 residues. Germline loops: CDR1 KGHSH, CDR2 LQKENI.

A few counts support this clone. This chain joins TRBV28 and TRBJ2-2; the D gene is possibly TRBD2 (5 bases). Trimming stripped 7 bases from V and 9 bases from J, with 21 bases between. CDR1 and CDR2 from the germline V gene are MDHEN and SYDVKM. CDR3 size: 15 residues. CDR3 amino acids: CASTIYGRGAWELFF. Here the CDR3 DNA reads TGTGCCAGCACTATTTACGGCCGGGGAGCATGGGAGCTGTTTTTT.

The chain combines TRBV4-1 with TRBJ1-2; 7 bases agree with TRBD1. The CDR3 runs 17 residues. The ends lost 0 bases at V and 0 bases at J; junction bases unmatched: 7. Germline V gene lookup returns CDR1 MGHRA and CDR2 YSYEKL. As DNA, the CDR3 is TGCGCCAGCAGCCAAGAAGAGGGGACAGCAGCTAACTATGGCTACACCTTC. Translation gives CASSQEEGTAANYGYTF.

This chain connects TRBV9 to TRBJ2-3, with D maybe TRBD2 (5 bases). The CDR3 loop spans 14 amino acids. The V and J ends lost 0 bases and 0 bases respectively, with 5 bases between them. Germline V gene data show CDR1 as SGDLS and CDR2 as YYNGEE. The CDR3 protein is CASSVGGSTDTQYF. As DNA, the CDR3 is TGTGCCAGCAGCGTAGGAGGGAGCACAGATACGCAGTATTTT.

The chain joins TRBV19 to TRBJ1-2; TRBD1 matches 7 bases. After removal of 8 bases from V and 2 bases from J, the junction contained 2 bases not matched to a gene. Germline lookup yields CDR1 LNHDA and CDR2 SQIVND (reference sequence). The length of the CDR3 is 12 residues. The CDR3 loop reads CASWDRNYGYTF. CDR3 sequence (DNA): TGTGCCAGTTGGGACAGAAACTATGGCTACACCTTC.